One and the same sample provided the 19 T cell receptor beta chains below, sequenced in a study of regulatory T cells in long-lasting Graves disease. The authors built TCR beta libraries using iRepertoire HTBI primers and Arm-PCR of CDR3 regions. One entry per CDR3 protein, called by TCRdb with MiXCR from the multiplex PCR reads. The sample includes 620,000 or so distinct CDR3 sequences, 16% of them seen just once. Time point of the sample: newly diagnosed GD, antithyroid drugs for less than 3 months. From PBMCs, RNA was extracted and then used to make the TCR library. The same sample was also studied in work on T cells in Graves' hyperthyroidism and ophthalmopathy.

The sequencing here drew on peripheral blood mononuclear cells (PBMCs), taken at new diagnosis, from a patient treated with antithyroid drugs. The source of these receptors is a woman in her thirties with Graves disease.

The chain couples TRBV20-1 to TRBJ2-1; TRBD2 agrees at 12 bases. Germline CDR1 is DFQATT and CDR2 is SNEGSKA (reference sequence). This CDR3 has 15 residues. V shed 5 bases, J shed 13 bases, and the junction held 15 bases outside the gene matches. CDR3: CSAGRLAGVRFSQFF. CDR3 nucleotides: TGCAGTGCTGGTAGACTAGCGGGAGTACGGTTTAGTCAGTTCTTC.

The chain combines TRBV7-2 with TRBJ2-7, with D possibly matching TRBD1 (6 bases). CDR1 and CDR2 (germline): SGHTA, FQGNSA. V lost 3 bases, J lost 13 bases, and 19 bases lay in between. The CDR3 runs to 13 residues. CDR3 sequence (DNA): TGTGCCAGCAGCTTCAACGAGGGGGATAGCCTCTACTTC. It specifies CASSFNEGDSLYF.

This clonotype appeared a few times. The CDR3 protein is CASNPTTSGYTSYEQYF. In nucleotides, the CDR3 is TGTGCCAGCAACCCGACGACTAGCGGGTATACCTCCTACGAGCAGTACTTC. The J gene is TRBJ2-7, the V gene TRBV2; 10 bases map to TRBD2. Germline assignment: CDR1 SNHLY and CDR2 FYNNEI. V lost 7 bases and J lost 0; bases outside the gene matches: 12. CDR3 length: 17 amino acids.

This clonotype was counted ten times or more. The chain employs TRBV6-5 and TRBJ1-6, with 8 bases aligning to TRBD1. With V trimmed by 0 bases and J by 9 bases, 16 bases remained unmatched. CDR1 and CDR2 from the germline V gene are MNHEY and SVGAGI. The CDR3 sequence is 19 residues long. The CDR3 loop is CASSYSRQGAGGVGSPLHF. The CDR3 DNA reads as TGTGCCAGCAGTTACTCTCGGCAGGGGGCGGGTGGAGTGGGTTCACCCCTCCACTTT.

The table lists this clonotype with a few counts. The chain recombines TRBV12-3 or TRBV12-4 with TRBJ2-3; the D gene is possibly TRBD2 (6 bases). This CDR3 has 16 residues. The ends were cut back, 5 bases at V and 4 bases at J, with 19 bases in the middle. The CDR3: CASSPSFAGRPDTQYF. CDR3 sequence (DNA): TGTGCCAGCAGTCCCAGTTTCGCGGGACGTCCAGATACGCAGTATTTT.

Only a few counts were recorded for this clonotype. The chain employs TRBV2 and TRBJ2-1, with D tentatively TRBD1 (6 bases). The V gene lost 5 bases and the J gene lost 9 bases, with 11 bases spanning the gap. Germline V lookup: CDR1 SNHLY, CDR2 FYNNEI. The CDR3 totals 12 residues. CDR3 sequence (DNA): TGTGCCAGCAGTCCCCGACAGGCTGAGCAGTTCTTC. As protein: CASSPRQAEQFF.

This clonotype appeared many times. The rearrangement joins TRBV19 to TRBJ1-1, with TRBD1 identical over 7 bases. CDR3 length: 15 amino acids. The junction had 8 bases not matched to a gene; V was cut back by 2 bases and J by 5 bases. From germline, CDR1 is LNHDA and CDR2 SQIVND (reference sequence). For the CDR3, the DNA is TGTGCCAGTAGTATAACAGGGGTGGTGACTACTGAAGCTTTCTTT. Amino acids: CASSITGVVTTEAFF.

This clonotype has a count of ten or more. The V call is TRBV30, the J call TRBJ2-3, with D possibly matching TRBD1 (5 bases). V was trimmed by 8 bases and J by 1 base, leaving 13 bases between them. This CDR3 region has 13 residues. Germline CDR1 GTSNPN, CDR2 SVGIG (reference sequence). The CDR3 DNA follows: TGTGCCCGAGATCCGACAGGCACAGATACGCAGTATTTT. This translates into CARDPTGTDTQYF.

This clonotype was recorded at least ten times. The chain has TRBV27 and TRBJ2-7; tentative D call: TRBD1 (6 bases). Between the trimmed V and J ends, which lost 5 bases and 4 bases, there was a span of 15 bases. The germline V gene has CDR1 MNHEY and CDR2 SMNVEV (reference sequence). The CDR3 is 14 residues long. The CDR3, as DNA: TGTGCCAGCAGTCCCGGGACATTGGCTTACGAGCAGTACTTC. Amino acids: CASSPGTLAYEQYF.

At least ten counts were recorded for this clonotype. The chain uses TRBV2 and TRBJ1-1; D unresolved. V lost 4 bases to trimming and J lost 6 bases, with 6 bases between them. Germline CDR1 SNHLY, CDR2 FYNNEI. This CDR3 comprises 11 residues. CDR3: CASSGSAEAFF. CDR3 nucleotide sequence: TGTGCCAGCAGTGGGTCAGCTGAAGCTTTCTTT. The full variable domain, its missing parts supplied by reference TRBV2 and TRBJ1-1, is EPEVTQTPSHQVTQMGQEVILRCVPISNHLYFYWYRQILGQKVEFLVSFYNNEISEKSEIFDDQFSVERPDGSNFTLKIRSTKLEDSAMYFCASSGSAEAFFGQGTRLTVV.

Many counts were recorded for this clonotype. This chain joins TRBV2 and TRBJ2-5; tentatively, D is TRBD1 (6 bases). V lost 5 bases to trimming and J lost 5 bases, with 15 bases between them. CDR3 length equals 14 residues. Germline V CDR1 and CDR2: SNHLY, FYNNEI. Here the CDR3 DNA reads TGTGCCAGCAGTCTCCAACAGGGTGCGGAGACCCAGTACTTC. Its protein is CASSLQQGAETQYF.

This clonotype was observed a few times. The chain couples TRBV6-2 or TRBV6-3 to TRBJ2-2; D is possibly TRBD1 (5 bases). CDR3 size: 15 residues. Trimming stripped 5 bases from V and 3 bases from J, with 13 bases between. CDR1 is MNHEY, CDR2 SVGEGT, per germline. The CDR3 region has the DNA TGTGCCAGCAGTCTGTCAGGGATGTACACCGGGGAGCTGTTTTTT. It specifies CASSLSGMYTGELFF.

This clonotype appeared a few times. This chain connects TRBV14 to TRBJ2-7, with D possibly TRBD2 on 6 matching bases. Germline V gives CDR1 SGHDN, CDR2 FVKESK. There are 14 residues in the CDR3. Deletions cut 4 bases from V and 6 bases from J, with 16 bases between. The CDR3 region has the DNA TGTGCCAGCAGCCCCTGGAGGGCCTCGTTCGAGCAGTACTTC. Translation gives CASSPWRASFEQYF.

This clonotype was recorded many times. V usage is TRBV7-9 and J usage is TRBJ2-3; D is uncertain. CDR1 and CDR2 (germline): SEHNR, FQNEAQ (reference sequence). The CDR3 runs to 13 residues. Trimming took 6 bases from V and 1 from J, leaving 8 bases between them. CDR3 loop: CASRQDRTDTQYF. The CDR3 DNA is TGTGCCAGCAGACAAGACCGCACAGATACGCAGTATTTT.

This clonotype showed up just a few times. The chain is built from TRBV5-1 and TRBJ2-1; 7 positions match TRBD2. This CDR3 has 14 residues. V lost 0 bases, J lost 7 bases, and 4 bases stayed unmatched. Germline V CDR1 and CDR2: SGHRS, YFSETQ. CDR3 amino acids: CASSLGTGGNEQFF. The CDR3 DNA follows: TGCGCCAGCAGCTTGGGTACGGGAGGAAATGAGCAGTTCTTC.

This clonotype was picked up many times. This sequence joins TRBV27 and TRBJ1-6, with D possibly TRBD1 on 6 matching bases. Looked up from germline, CDR1 is MNHEY and CDR2 is SMNVEV (reference sequence). This CDR3 is built from 15 residues. Between the trimmed V and J ends, which lost 8 bases and 11 bases, there was a span of 22 bases. This CDR3 is CASALQQGEWAPLHF. The DNA for the CDR3 is TGTGCCAGCGCACTTCAACAGGGCGAGTGGGCACCCCTCCACTTT.

This clonotype was detected a few times. The chain joins TRBV7-9 to TRBJ2-3; 13 nucleotides line up with TRBD2. The germline gives CDR1 SEHNR, CDR2 FQNEAQ (reference sequence). V was pared by 5 bases and J by 6 bases, with 8 bases of the junction left unmatched. The CDR3 consists of 16 residues. The CDR3 nucleotides read TGTGCCAGCAGCCAAGGGACTAGCGGGGCCAAGGATACGCAGTATTTT. Its protein is CASSQGTSGAKDTQYF.

This clonotype was recorded at least ten times. The genes are TRBV7-9 and TRBJ2-6; 10 nucleotides align to TRBD2. CDR1 and CDR2 (germline): SEHNR, FQNEAQ (reference sequence). The CDR3 is 17 amino acids. With 5 bases clipped from V and 5 bases from J, the junction kept 9 bases outside the gene matches. The CDR3 region has the DNA TGTGCCAGCAGCCAAGGCCTAGCGGGAGACTGGGCCAACGTCCTGACTTTC. Translating it yields CASSQGLAGDWANVLTF. Supplemented by reference TRBV7-9 and TRBJ2-6, the full variable domain reads DTGVSQNPRHKITKRGQNVTFRCDPISEHNRLYWYRQTLGQGPEFLTYFQNEAQLEKSRLLSDRFSAERPKGSFSTLEIQRTEQGDSAMYLCASSQGLAGDWANVLTFGAGSRLTVL.

This sequence joins TRBV5-1 and TRBJ2-7, with 11 bases matching TRBD1. Germline CDR1 SGHRS, CDR2 YFSETQ. CDR3 length equals 15 residues. With 1 base clipped from V and 5 bases from J, the junction kept 5 bases outside the gene matches. CDR3 sequence (DNA): TGCGCCAGCAGCTTGACAACGGGACAGGGGGACGAGCAGTACTTC. Protein: CASSLTTGQGDEQYF.